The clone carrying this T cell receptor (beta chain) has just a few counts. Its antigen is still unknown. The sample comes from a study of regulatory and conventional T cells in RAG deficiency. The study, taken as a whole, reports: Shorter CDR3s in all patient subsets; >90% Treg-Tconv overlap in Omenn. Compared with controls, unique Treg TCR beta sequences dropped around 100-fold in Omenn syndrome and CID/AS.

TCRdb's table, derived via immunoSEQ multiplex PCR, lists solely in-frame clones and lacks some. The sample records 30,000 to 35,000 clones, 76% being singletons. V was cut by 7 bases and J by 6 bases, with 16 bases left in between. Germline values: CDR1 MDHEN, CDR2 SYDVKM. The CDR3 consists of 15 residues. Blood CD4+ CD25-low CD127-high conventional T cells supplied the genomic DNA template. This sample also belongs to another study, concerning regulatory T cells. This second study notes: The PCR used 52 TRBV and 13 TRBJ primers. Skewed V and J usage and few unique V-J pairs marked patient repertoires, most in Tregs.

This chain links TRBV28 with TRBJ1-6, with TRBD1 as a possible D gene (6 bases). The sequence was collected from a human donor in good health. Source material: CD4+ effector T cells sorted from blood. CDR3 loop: CASKLGGGPNSPLHF. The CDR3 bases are TGTGCCAGCAAGTTGGGGGGCGGTCCTAATTCACCCCTCCACTTT.